The text below deals with one TCR beta chain. What this receptor recognizes is not known. Nothing much larger sits one base from this clone, and base qualities are not available. A distance of 11 bases separates the germline ends of V and J, which lose 0 bases and 0 bases respectively. Including the terminal cysteine and phenylalanine, the CDR3 comprises 16 residues. CDR3 DNA only is kept here, 48 bases in frame from base 1. CDR1 and CDR2 are read off the germline V gene as MGHRA and YSYEKL. The sample belongs to a study of blood T cell repertoires in COVID-19 (dated by TCRdb to about 2020). In the study overall: Samples from collaborators originated in the United States, Italy and Spain and spanned both the acute and convalescent phases of COVID-19. The prospective study material was composed of cDNA or gDNA derived from T cells, B-cell-depleted T cells, or PBMCs. Sample metadata almost always included a de-identified subject ID, COVID-19 status, age in years and sex. Where available, HLA class I and class II types were taken from metadata supplied by the sample provider and were not determined by assay-based typing. Deeply sampled blood TCRbeta repertoires from subjects exposed to, actively infected with, or recovered from COVID-19 were included in the dataset. A freely available public database, intended as a resource for researchers studying the immune response to SARS-CoV-2, is where the repertoires were released. The samples were drawn from the first 160 participants of the ongoing ImmuneRACE study and from 1,200 or so subjects provided by 6 global collaborators.

TCRbeta CDR3 regions were amplified from genomic DNA by means of the immunoSEQ Assay, a bias-controlled multiplex PCR. The study's own analysis went as follows. The number of nucleated cells in each sample was estimated by amplification of reference gene primers within the assay. Sequence reads were collapsed and filtered to measure the absolute abundance of every unique TCRbeta CDR3 rearrangement. For each sample, productive Simpson clonality was calculated as the square root of Simpson's diversity index over productive rearrangements. The source is immuneACCESS, and TCRdb retained only in-frame sequences with V and J called. Part of the clones is not carried over; for the studies checked, unresolved V genes explain less than half of this, and the remainder is unexplained. The DNA gave D and trimming, while V, J and clone size come from that table. The sample table shows about 90,000 clones, and roughly 72% are seen once. The top ten constitute over 6% of the sample.

The paper's findings and limits, for the study overall: The quantity of clinical and demographic metadata differed by source and by participant and was supplied without curation.

Each collaborating institution followed its own protocols to collect whole blood in K2EDTA tubes. For TCRbeta analysis, collaborators shipped samples as frozen whole blood, isolated PBMCs, or DNA extracted from either of those sample types. This receptor was obtained from a man between 65 and 85 years old with acute or convalescent COVID-19. The specimen sequenced was peripheral blood. This chain is built from TRBV4-1 and TRBJ1-2, with the D gene not clear enough to name. For the CDR3, the sequence is CASSQDHEYSNYGYTF. The bases are TGCGCCAGCAGCCAAGATCACGAGTACTCTAACTATGGCTACACCTTC.